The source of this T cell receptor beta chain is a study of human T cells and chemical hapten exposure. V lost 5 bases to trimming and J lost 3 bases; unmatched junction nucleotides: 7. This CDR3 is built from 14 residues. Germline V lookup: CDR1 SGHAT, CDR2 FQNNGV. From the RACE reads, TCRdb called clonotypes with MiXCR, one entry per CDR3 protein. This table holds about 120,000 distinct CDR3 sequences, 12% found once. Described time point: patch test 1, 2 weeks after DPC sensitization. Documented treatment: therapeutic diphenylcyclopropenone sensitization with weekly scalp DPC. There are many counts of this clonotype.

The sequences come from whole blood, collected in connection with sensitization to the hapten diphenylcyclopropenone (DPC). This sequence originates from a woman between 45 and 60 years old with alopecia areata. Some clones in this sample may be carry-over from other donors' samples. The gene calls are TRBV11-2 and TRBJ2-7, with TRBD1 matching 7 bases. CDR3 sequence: CASSQGAGGYEQYF. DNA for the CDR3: TGTGCCAGCAGCCAAGGGGCAGGGGGCTACGAGCAGTACTTC.